These 30 T cell receptor beta chains originate from one sample sequenced in a study of cytomegalovirus exposure and HLA in healthy donors. PCR used 60 Vbeta primers and 13 Jbeta primers. The repertoire was sequenced with immunoSEQ multiplex PCR; TCRdb's copy has only in-frame clones and lacks some. Here the sample table reports 150,000 to 200,000 clones. The sequenced sample consisted of PBMCs. The receptors derive from a woman aged 18-29 years in good health and CMV-seropositive.

The rearrangement uses TRBV5-1 and TRBJ2-2, with a possible D match to TRBD2 (5 bases). Germline CDR1 and CDR2: SGHRS and YFSETQ. V was clipped by 4 bases and J by 7 bases, with 8 bases between them. The CDR3 runs to 12 residues. The CDR3 coding sequence is TGCGCCAGCAGCCACGGAGGCGGGGAGCTGTTTTTT. Translating it yields CASSHGGGELFF.

The genes are TRBV27 and TRBJ2-6; D is ambiguous. CDR1 and CDR2 from the germline V gene are MNHEY and SMNVEV (reference sequence). Deletions cut 4 bases from V and 3 bases from J, with 13 bases between. CDR3 size: 16 residues. CDR3 sequence (DNA): TGTGCCAGCAGTTCCGCGGCCAATATTGGGGCCAACGTCCTGACTTTC. Protein: CASSSAANIGANVLTF.

The gene calls are TRBV2 and TRBJ1-2; the match to TRBD1 covers 7 bases. Germline loops: CDR1 SNHLY, CDR2 FYNNEI. The ends lost 3 bases at V and 2 bases at J; junction bases unmatched: 0. The CDR3 covers 13 residues. The chain's CDR3 is CASSEGQNYGYTF. The CDR3 coding sequence is TGTGCCAGCAGTGAGGGACAGAACTATGGCTACACCTTC. Full variable domain (rest looked up from reference TRBV2 and TRBJ1-2): EPEVTQTPSHQVTQMGQEVILRCVPISNHLYFYWYRQILGQKVEFLVSFYNNEISEKSEIFDDQFSVERPDGSNFTLKIRSTKLEDSAMYFCASSEGQNYGYTFGSGTRLTVV.

The chain combines TRBV9 with TRBJ1-4; D unresolved. This CDR3 comprises 13 residues. The V gene lost 4 bases and the J gene lost 7 bases, with 11 bases spanning the gap. CDR1 is SGDLS and CDR2 is YYNGEE in the germline V gene. The CDR3, as DNA: TGTGCCAGCAGCCCCGTGCCGAGTGAAAAACTGTTTTTT. Its protein product is CASSPVPSEKLFF.

V is TRBV19 and J is TRBJ1-3; 9 bases fit TRBD1. CDR1 and CDR2 (germline): LNHDA, SQIVND (reference sequence). V shed 5 bases and J 3 bases; nucleotides not matched to a gene: 8. The CDR3 totals 16 residues. The CDR3, as DNA: TGTGCCAGTAGTGCACAGGGGGCTCCTCGTGGAAACACCATATATTTT. This sequence encodes CASSAQGAPRGNTIYF.

The chain uses TRBV7-9 and TRBJ1-1; TRBD1 aligns across 8 bases. The germline CDR1 and CDR2 sequences are SEHNR and FQNEAQ (reference sequence). Trimming cost V 5 bases and J 1 base; bases outside gene matches: 12. This CDR3 has 17 residues. CDR3 DNA sequence: TGTGCCAGCAGCCCCTCCAGGGGGCTTGGGGCGAACACTGAAGCTTTCTTT. Translated: CASSPSRGLGANTEAFF. The whole variable domain, filled in from reference TRBV7-9 and TRBJ1-1, reads DTGVSQNPRHKITKRGQNVTFRCDPISEHNRLYWYRQTLGQGPEFLTYFQNEAQLEKSRLLSDRFSAERPKGSFSTLEIQRTEQGDSAMYLCASSPSRGLGANTEAFFGQGTRLTVV.

The V gene is TRBV5-1, the J gene TRBJ2-5, with 7 bases aligning to TRBD2. The CDR3 has 14 residues. Trimming took 2 bases from V and 4 from J; bases not matched to a gene: 5. Germline values: CDR1 SGHRS, CDR2 YFSETQ. CDR3: CASSFREGGETQYF. The CDR3 bases are TGCGCCAGCAGCTTTAGGGAGGGAGGAGAGACCCAGTACTTC. The variable domain in full, completed from reference TRBV5-1 and TRBJ2-5, reads KAGVTQTPRYLIKTRGQQVTLSCSPISGHRSVSWYQQTPGQGLQFLFEYFSETQRNKGNFPGRFSGRQFSNSRSEMNVSTLELGDSALYLCASSFREGGETQYFGPGTRLLVL.

V gene TRBV6-5 combines with J gene TRBJ1-1, with 7 bases that match TRBD1. This CDR3 region has 13 residues. Germline V gene lookup returns CDR1 MNHEY and CDR2 SVGAGI. V shed 7 bases, J shed 1 base, and the junction held 3 bases outside the gene matches. The CDR3 DNA reads as TGTGCCAGCAAACCAGGGGGGAACACTGAAGCTTTCTTT. It specifies CASKPGGNTEAFF.

The chain employs TRBV5-6 and TRBJ2-2, with 7 bases aligning to TRBD1. J gave up 7 bases and V 4 bases, and 13 bases lay outside the gene matches. The CDR3 contains 16 residues. Germline V CDR1 and CDR2: SGHDT, YYEEEE. The CDR3 protein is CASSLMTGWEVGELFF. In DNA, the CDR3 is TGTGCCAGCAGCCTGATGACAGGGTGGGAAGTCGGGGAGCTGTTTTTT.

The gene calls are TRBV29-1 and TRBJ1-2, with 7 bases matching TRBD1. Trimming at V came to 7 bases and at J to 7 bases, leaving 15 bases not matched to a gene. The CDR3 has 14 residues. Germline CDR1 SQVTM, CDR2 ANQGSEA. The CDR3 loop is CSGGERDSPSGYTF. The DNA of the CDR3 is TGCAGCGGCGGGGAAAGGGACAGCCCTTCTGGCTACACCTTC.

The chain employs TRBV30 and TRBJ1-5, with unresolved D. Trimming took off 3 bases at V and 5 bases at J, with 8 bases between the two ends. Per germline, CDR1 GTSNPN and CDR2 SVGIG (reference sequence). There are 12 residues in the CDR3. The CDR3 nucleotides are TGTGCCTGGAGCCAGGAATATCAGCCCCAGCATTTT. Protein sequence: CAWSQEYQPQHF.

V and J are TRBV6-1 and TRBJ2-1, with D tentatively TRBD1 (6 bases). The V end lost 8 bases, the J end lost 3 bases, and 11 bases lay between the germline ends. This CDR3 has 13 residues. Germline loops: CDR1 MNHNS, CDR2 SASEGT. In DNA form, the CDR3 reads TGTGCCAGCGTGGACAGCCTCTACAATGAGCAGTTCTTC. As protein: CASVDSLYNEQFF.

This chain joins TRBV29-1 and TRBJ2-7; 12 nucleotides match TRBD2. CDR3 length: 15 amino acids. Per the germline V gene, CDR1 is SQVTM and CDR2 is ANQGSEA. Trimming took 6 bases from V and 3 from J; bases not matched to a gene: 9. Here the CDR3 DNA reads TGCAGCGTAACGGGACTAGCGGGTTCCGACTACGAGCAGTACTTC. Translated, it gives CSVTGLAGSDYEQYF.

The J gene is TRBJ1-5, the V gene TRBV2, with 7 nucleotides matching TRBD1. Germline V CDR1 and CDR2: SNHLY, FYNNEI. The CDR3 extends over 15 amino acids. The V gene end was trimmed by 6 bases and the J gene end by 0 bases; junction bases not matched to a gene: 5. The CDR3 reads CASRRQGGSNQPQHF. Written as DNA, the CDR3 is TGTGCCAGCAGGAGACAGGGAGGTAGCAATCAGCCCCAGCATTTT.

The chain combines TRBV9 with TRBJ1-3; maybe TRBD1 (5 bases). Trimming pared 4 bases from V and 4 bases from J, leaving 18 bases between. This CDR3 is built from 16 residues. Germline V gene lookup returns CDR1 SGDLS and CDR2 YYNGEE. Here the CDR3 DNA reads TGTGCCAGCAGCCCCCCCAAGGGGATTGGAGGAAACACCATATATTTT. Amino acids: CASSPPKGIGGNTIYF.

The chain joins TRBV6-1 to TRBJ1-1, with TRBD1 as a possible D gene (5 bases). Per germline, CDR1 MNHNS and CDR2 SASEGT. The ends were cut back, 5 bases at V and 4 bases at J, with 11 bases in the middle. There are 13 residues in the CDR3. CDR3 amino acids: CASSRGGSTEAFF. For the CDR3, the DNA is TGTGCCAGCAGTCGCGGGGGATCCACTGAAGCTTTCTTT.

The V and J genes are TRBV30 and TRBJ2-7, with TRBD2 identical over 13 bases. CDR1 and CDR2 from the germline V gene are GTSNPN and SVGIG (reference sequence). This CDR3 has 16 residues. V gave up 0 bases and J gave up 4 bases; unmatched junction bases: 6. This chain's CDR3 is CAWSVRLAGGSYEQYF. CDR3 bases: TGTGCCTGGAGTGTACGACTAGCGGGAGGTTCGTACGAGCAGTACTTC.

The chain recombines TRBV2 with TRBJ2-3; D ambiguous. Trimming left V 7 bases short and J 0 bases short, with 17 bases between. Germline CDR1 reads SNHLY; CDR2 reads FYNNEI. This CDR3 contains 16 residues. CDR3 DNA sequence: TGTGCCAGCACGTTACTTCAGGTCCCTAGCACAGATACGCAGTATTTT. This codes for CASTLLQVPSTDTQYF. The entire variable domain, with the rest obtained from reference TRBV2 and TRBJ2-3, is as follows: EPEVTQTPSHQVTQMGQEVILRCVPISNHLYFYWYRQILGQKVEFLVSFYNNEISEKSEIFDDQFSVERPDGSNFTLKIRSTKLEDSAMYFCASTLLQVPSTDTQYFGPGTRLTVL.

The chain combines TRBV27 with TRBJ1-2, with D perhaps matching TRBD1 (6 bases). With 6 bases removed from V and 6 bases from J, the gap between germline ends came to 11 bases. This CDR3 comprises 12 residues. Per germline, CDR1 MNHEY and CDR2 SMNVEV (reference sequence). CDR3 amino acids: CASSLPGDGYTF. Here the CDR3 DNA reads TGTGCCAGCAGCCTCCCAGGGGATGGCTACACCTTC.

This chain connects TRBV4-2 to TRBJ2-1; maybe TRBD1 (6 bases). The CDR3 length is 15 residues. Germline CDR1 and CDR2: LGHNA and YNFKEQ. Trimming removed 4 bases at V and 0 bases at J, with 10 bases between. Here the CDR3 reads CASSPGAGSYNEQFF. CDR3 nucleotides: TGTGCCAGCAGCCCAGGGGCAGGCTCCTACAATGAGCAGTTCTTC.

The chain carries TRBV29-1 and TRBJ1-2; D unclear. Deletions cut 5 bases from V and 6 bases from J, with 10 bases between. CDR3 length: 11 residues. Germline-derived CDR1 and CDR2 are SQVTM and ANQGSEA. This chain's CDR3 is CSVLEGNGYTF. Here the CDR3 DNA reads TGCAGCGTTTTGGAGGGAAATGGCTACACCTTC.

J is TRBJ1-5 and V is TRBV19, with D hard to call. Germline V gene sequence: CDR1 LNHDA, CDR2 SQIVND (reference sequence). The CDR3 is 13 residues long. V was shortened by 3 bases and J by 2 bases, with 5 bases between the two germline ends. CDR3 nucleotides: TGTGCCAGTAGTATGAGGGGCAATCAGCCCCAGCATTTT. This codes for CASSMRGNQPQHF.

This chain joins TRBV7-8 and TRBJ2-2, with TRBD2 matching over 13 bases. V was pared by 6 bases and J by 1 base, with 11 bases of the junction left unmatched. The CDR3 covers 19 residues. The germline V gene encodes CDR1 SGHVS and CDR2 FQNEAQ. Here the CDR3 DNA reads TGTGCCAGCAGGGCCACTAGCGGGAGGGGTAAACTGAACACCGGGGAGCTGTTTTTT. Encoded protein: CASRATSGRGKLNTGELFF.

This chain links TRBV7-6 with TRBJ1-3; 12 bases match TRBD1. The CDR3 loop spans 19 amino acids. Per the germline V gene, CDR1 is SGHVS and CDR2 is FNYEAQ. Germline trimming cut 1 base from V and 1 base from J; bases unmatched to any gene: 8. The CDR3 DNA reads as TGTGCCAGCAGCTTAGTTTCGGGACAGGGGGCACCTTCTGGAAACACCATATATTTT. This codes for CASSLVSGQGAPSGNTIYF.

This rearrangement joins TRBV6-5 to TRBJ1-1, with D unresolved. In germline, CDR1 is MNHEY, CDR2 SVGAGI. Between the trimmed V and J ends, which lost 5 bases and 5 bases, there was a span of 18 bases. This CDR3 is 15 amino acids long. For the CDR3, the DNA is TGTGCCAGCAGTCCAACTTCGGGGAGAGGAACTGAAGCTTTCTTT. As protein: CASSPTSGRGTEAFF.

J is TRBJ1-2 and V is TRBV6-5; the match to TRBD1 covers 7 bases. The junction had 8 bases not matched to a gene; V was cut back by 5 bases and J by 2 bases. Per germline, CDR1 MNHEY and CDR2 SVGAGI. The CDR3 covers 15 residues. The CDR3 DNA reads as TGTGCCAGCAGTACAGGGGTGGAGAGAAACTATGGCTACACCTTC. It is translated as CASSTGVERNYGYTF.

The J gene is TRBJ2-5, the V gene TRBV10-3; TRBD1 agrees at 9 bases. The DNA end favors TRBJ2-7, so the J call may be wrong. The CDR3 spans 15 residues. Germline V gene sequence: CDR1 ENHRY, CDR2 SYGVKD. The CDR3 coding sequence is TGTGCCATCAGATCAACCGGGACAGGGCAATACGAGCAGTACTTC. Translation: CAIRSTGTGQYEQYF.

V is TRBV29-1 and J is TRBJ1-4, with 7 bases that match TRBD1. The germline V gene encodes CDR1 SQVTM and CDR2 ANQGSEA. The CDR3 runs to 14 residues. Trimming removed 6 bases from V and 0 bases from J; junction bases left unmatched: 4. CDR3 amino acids: CSVKQGSTNEKLFF. The CDR3 DNA reads as TGCAGCGTGAAACAGGGGTCAACTAATGAAAAACTGTTTTTT.

V gene TRBV5-1 combines with J gene TRBJ2-7, with 8 bases identical to TRBD1. V shed 3 bases and J 2 bases; nucleotides not matched to a gene: 10. CDR1 is SGHRS and CDR2 is YFSETQ in the germline V gene. CDR3 length equals 16 residues. CDR3 protein: CASSSDPGQVTYEQYF. The CDR3 coding sequence is TGCGCCAGCAGCTCGGACCCGGGACAGGTAACCTACGAGCAGTACTTC.

The CDR3 protein is CASSFMGPKTSAQHF. CDR3 coding DNA: TGTGCCAGCAGCTTCATGGGGCCGAAAACCTCAGCCCAGCATTTT. V usage is TRBV5-6 and J usage is TRBJ1-5; D is possibly TRBD1 (5 bases). The CDR3 has 15 residues. Trimming took off 2 bases at V and 11 bases at J, with 20 bases between the two ends. CDR1 is SGHDT, CDR2 YYEEEE, per germline.